The rows below give T cell receptor delta chains drawn from one sample of a study of fetal and pediatric gammadelta thymocytes. TCRdb re-processed the reads via CATT. Among over 2,000 delta-chain clones listed, around a quarter were seen once. Source material: non-Vgamma9Vdelta2 gamma-delta T cells from the thymus. All receptors derive from a child who underwent cardiac surgery and was recorded as healthy. Both conserved end residues are part of each CDR3. D genes are given only for firm matches. Clone size is not always given. Where it is, it says once, few, many or a class for expanded clones.

d_gene: TRDD3; v_gene: TRDV1; j_gene: TRDJ1; abundance: large; CDR3nt: TGTGCTCTTGGGGAATCATGGTCCTCCACTGGGGGTTGTTATAAACTCATCTTT; CDR3aa: CALGESWSSTGGCYKLIF
d_gene: .; v_gene: TRDV1; j_gene: TRDJ1; abundance: .; CDR3nt: TGTGCTCTTGGGGAAAACACCTGGAGGCTCATCTTT; CDR3aa: CALGENTWRLIF
d_gene: .; v_gene: TRDV1; j_gene: TRDJ2; abundance: large; CDR3nt: TGTGCTCTTGGGGAATGTGAGTACTGGGATACAGCACAACTCTTCTTT; CDR3aa: CALGECEYWDTAQLFF
d_gene: .; v_gene: TRDV3; j_gene: TRDJ3; abundance: medium-sized; CDR3nt: TGTGCCTCATTTTCCGGGGGACACCAAACAAGCTCCTGGGACACCCGACAGATGTTTTTC; CDR3aa: CASFSGGHQTSSWDTRQMFF
d_gene: TRDD3; v_gene: TRDV1; j_gene: TRDJ1; abundance: medium-sized; CDR3nt: TGTGCTCTTGGGGAACGGATCTACGCGGTACTGGGGGATACCGATAAACTCATCTTT; CDR3aa: CALGERIYAVLGDTDKLIF
d_gene: TRDD3; v_gene: TRDV1; j_gene: TRDJ1; abundance: medium-sized; CDR3nt: TGTGCTCTTGGGGAACTGGAGCTACCAAATTTTCCTATTACTGGGGGTCCCTACACCGATAAACTCATCTTT; CDR3aa: CALGELELPNFPITGGPYTDKLIF
d_gene: TRDD3; v_gene: TRDV2; j_gene: TRDJ1; abundance: medium-sized; CDR3nt: TGTGCCTGTGACATCTCTGGGGGATACGCCCACACCGATAAACTCATCTTT; CDR3aa: CACDISGGYAHTDKLIF
d_gene: .; v_gene: TRAV38-2/DV8; j_gene: TRDJ1; abundance: .; CDR3nt: TGTGCTTACGTTATGAACAGAGATGACAAGATCATCTTT; CDR3aa: CAYVMNRDDKIIF
d_gene: TRDD3; v_gene: TRDV3; j_gene: TRDJ1; abundance: few; CDR3nt: TGTGCCTTTCCCCGTACTGGGGGATTCACCGATAAACTCATCTTT; CDR3aa: CAFPRTGGFTDKLIF
d_gene: TRDD3; v_gene: TRDV1; j_gene: TRDJ1; abundance: .; CDR3nt: TGTGCTTTTGGGGACTTCGGGGGACCCTGGTGGCGTACTGGGGAGTACACCGATAAACTCATCTTT; CDR3aa: CAFGDFGGPWWRTGEYTDKLIF
d_gene: .; v_gene: TRDV1; j_gene: TRDJ1; abundance: medium-sized; CDR3nt: TGTGCTCTTGGGGGGCCCTTCCTACTGGGGGACCCATACACCGATAAACTCATCTTT; CDR3aa: CALGGPFLLGDPYTDKLIF
d_gene: TRDD3; v_gene: TRDV1; j_gene: TRDJ1; abundance: few; CDR3nt: TGTGCTCTTGGGGAAGGGCTTCCTACTACATTCTGGGGGATACGGATAAACACCGATAAACTCATCTTT; CDR3aa: CALGEGLPTTFWGIRINTDKLIF
d_gene: .; v_gene: TRDV1; j_gene: TRDJ1; abundance: medium-sized; CDR3nt: TGTGCTCTTGGGGAAGCACCACCCTACGTAGGCTGGACTCTGAGGTACACCGATAAACTCATCTTT; CDR3aa: CALGEAPPYVGWTLRYTDKLIF
d_gene: TRDD3; v_gene: TRDV1; j_gene: TRDJ1; abundance: .; CDR3nt: TGTGCTCTTGGGGATTGGATATCCTACCTACGCCTGGGGGATACTACGAAGTACACCGATAAACTCATCTTT; CDR3aa: CALGDWISYLRLGDTTKYTDKLIF
d_gene: TRDD3; v_gene: TRDV1; j_gene: TRDJ1; abundance: few; CDR3nt: TGTGCTCTTGGGGAACTAGGAACCTGGGGGATACGAACCCGAACCGATAAACTCATCTTT; CDR3aa: CALGELGTWGIRTRTDKLIF
d_gene: TRDD2; v_gene: TRDV1; j_gene: TRDJ1; abundance: large; CDR3nt: TGTGCTCTTGGGGAGCCGAAGTCGGGCCTTCCTAAACTCTACGATAAACTCATCTTT; CDR3aa: CALGEPKSGLPKLYDKLIF
d_gene: .; v_gene: TRDV1; j_gene: TRDJ1; abundance: medium-sized; CDR3nt: TGTGCTCTTGGGCCTTTCCACTCTCCTATGGGGGCTTTTTCCACCGATAAACTCATCTTT; CDR3aa: CALGPFHSPMGAFSTDKLIF
d_gene: TRDD3; v_gene: TRDV1; j_gene: TRDJ1; abundance: .; CDR3nt: TGTGCTCTTGGGGATCCTTTCCCCCCAATACTGGGGATCTACACCCATAAACTCATCTTT; CDR3aa: CALGDPFPPILGIYTHKLIF
d_gene: TRDD3; v_gene: TRDV3; j_gene: TRDJ1; abundance: once; CDR3nt: TGTGCCTTTTCTCCAATACTGGGGGATACGCAAATTTACACCGATAAACGCATCTTT; CDR3aa: CAFSPILGDTQIYTDKRIF
d_gene: .; v_gene: TRDV1; j_gene: TRDJ1; abundance: .; CDR3nt: TGTGCTCTTGGGGAACTAACCCCTACCTGGGCCGATAAACTCATCTTC; CDR3aa: CALGELTPTWADKLIF
d_gene: .; v_gene: TRDV1; j_gene: TRDJ1; abundance: .; CDR3nt: TGTGCTCTTGGGTTGACCTCCCTACTTAACCGACGTGCCGGAAACACCGATAAACTCATCTTT; CDR3aa: CALGLTSLLNRRAGNTDKLIF
d_gene: TRDD3; v_gene: TRDV1; j_gene: TRDJ1; abundance: few; CDR3nt: TGTGCTCTTGGGGAAAGACCCCGGTGGGGTACTGGGGGATCGTACACCGATAAACTCATCTTT; CDR3aa: CALGERPRWGTGGSYTDKLIF
d_gene: TRDD3; v_gene: TRDV1; j_gene: TRDJ1; abundance: few; CDR3nt: TGTGCTCTTGGGGAAGGAGTACTGGGGGATCACAAGCTTCCTAAACTCATCTTT; CDR3aa: CALGEGVLGDHKLPKLIF
d_gene: .; v_gene: TRDV1; j_gene: TRDJ1; abundance: large; CDR3nt: TGTGCTCTTGGGGAACTACTAACGAGGCCTTTCGATAAACTCATCTTT; CDR3aa: CALGELLTRPFDKLIF
d_gene: TRDD2; v_gene: TRDV1; j_gene: TRDJ2; abundance: few; CDR3nt: TGTGCTCTTGGGGGCCTTCCTAGGGATCCTTTGACAGCACAACTCTTCTTT; CDR3aa: CALGGLPRDPLTAQLFF
d_gene: .; v_gene: TRDV1; j_gene: TRDJ1; abundance: few; CDR3nt: TGTGCTCTTGGGGAACTCTCCCATACCCGGATGGGGGGCCTCTACTCCGATAAACTCATCTTT; CDR3aa: CALGELSHTRMGGLYSDKLIF
d_gene: TRDD3; v_gene: TRDV1; j_gene: TRDJ1; abundance: few; CDR3nt: TGTGCTCTTGGGGCTATGATCCTACTTCGGAGTACTGGGGGAGCGTACACCGATAAACTCATCTTT; CDR3aa: CALGAMILLRSTGGAYTDKLIF
d_gene: .; v_gene: TRDV1; j_gene: TRDJ1; abundance: .; CDR3nt: TGTGCTCTTGGGGAACTTTACCGGGACCGGTACACCGATAAACTCATCTTT; CDR3aa: CALGELYRDRYTDKLIF
d_gene: .; v_gene: TRDV1; j_gene: TRDJ1; abundance: large; CDR3nt: TGTGCTCTTGGGGAACGAATAGAAGAATTTCAATTCCGCCAGAACACCGATAAACTCATCTTT; CDR3aa: CALGERIEEFQFRQNTDKLIF
d_gene: .; v_gene: TRDV1; j_gene: TRDJ1; abundance: .; CDR3nt: TGTGCTCTTGGGAGGGAGCCCCCTCTCCTGATAGTCGCCGATAAACTCATCTTT; CDR3aa: CALGREPPLLIVADKLIF
d_gene: TRDD3; v_gene: TRDV1; j_gene: TRDJ1; abundance: medium-sized; CDR3nt: TGTGCTCTTGGGGGCAATGGTTCTGGGGGACCTGCCGGAACCGATAAACTCATCTTT; CDR3aa: CALGGNGSGGPAGTDKLIF
d_gene: TRDD3; v_gene: TRDV1; j_gene: TRDJ1; abundance: few; CDR3nt: TGTGCTCTTGGGGAACGCTGGACCTCTTCGCTGGGGGTTATCGGCCGCACCGATAAACTCATCTTT; CDR3aa: CALGERWTSSLGVIGRTDKLIF
d_gene: TRDD3; v_gene: TRDV1; j_gene: TRDJ1; abundance: .; CDR3nt: TGTGCTCTTGGGGAACGGGGATCTTCCCTACGGCGGGGGATACACGATAAACTAATCTTT; CDR3aa: CALGERGSSLRRGIHDKLIF
d_gene: TRDD3; v_gene: TRDV1; j_gene: TRDJ1; abundance: large; CDR3nt: TGTGCTCTTGGGGAACCTGCCCCCTGGGGGACGACCAGGCCCACCGATAAACTCATCTTT; CDR3aa: CALGEPAPWGTTRPTDKLIF
d_gene: TRDD3; v_gene: TRDV1; j_gene: TRDJ1; abundance: medium-sized; CDR3nt: TGTGCTCTTGGGTTATATACGACTACTGGGGGACCGAAATACGATAAACTCATCTTT; CDR3aa: CALGLYTTTGGPKYDKLIF
d_gene: .; v_gene: TRAV29/DV5; j_gene: TRDJ3; abundance: few; CDR3nt: TGTGCAGCAAGCGCGCCCGGGTGGGGGTCCCTAAGCTCCTGGGACACCCGACAGATGTTTTTC; CDR3aa: CAASAPGWGSLSSWDTRQMFF
d_gene: .; v_gene: TRDV1; j_gene: TRDJ1; abundance: .; CDR3nt: TGTGCTCTTGGGGAAGTTTCGTTCCTCCAGGGGTGGGGTATCACCGATAAACTCATCTTT; CDR3aa: CALGEVSFLQGWGITDKLIF
d_gene: .; v_gene: TRDV1; j_gene: TRDJ1; abundance: .; CDR3nt: TGTGCTCTTGGGGCCTCCTCTCCTACGGGTATTGGGTATAAACTCATCTTT; CDR3aa: CALGASSPTGIGYKLIF
d_gene: .; v_gene: TRDV2; j_gene: TRDJ1; abundance: medium-sized; CDR3nt: TGTGCCTGTGACACCTGTGATTGGGGGCCCAAGGAAGATAAACTCATCTTT; CDR3aa: CACDTCDWGPKEDKLIF
d_gene: .; v_gene: TRDV1; j_gene: TRDJ3; abundance: .; CDR3nt: TGTGCTCTTGGGGCCCTAAGGCCTTCCCCCCTTTCAGGGGTCGGCTCCTGGGACACCCGACAGATGTTTTTC; CDR3aa: CALGALRPSPLSGVGSWDTRQMFF
d_gene: TRDD3; v_gene: TRDV1; j_gene: TRDJ1; abundance: .; CDR3nt: TGTGCTCTTGGGATAAAGAGATTCCTACAGGGGATACGCCCCACCGATAAACTCATCTTT; CDR3aa: CALGIKRFLQGIRPTDKLIF
d_gene: TRDD3; v_gene: TRDV2; j_gene: TRDJ3; abundance: .; CDR3nt: TGTGCCTGTGACACCGGGGGGATACGCGCTTCTCCCGAATCCTGGGACACCCGACAGATGTTTTTC; CDR3aa: CACDTGGIRASPESWDTRQMFF
d_gene: .; v_gene: TRDV1; j_gene: TRDJ1; abundance: .; CDR3nt: TGTGCTCTTGGGGAACTAAGGGGGGACCCGCTGAGGGTAAGAGTCACCGATAAACTAATCTTT; CDR3aa: CALGELRGDPLRVRVTDKLIF
d_gene: .; v_gene: TRDV1; j_gene: TRDJ1; abundance: .; CDR3nt: TGTGCTCTTGGGGAACGGTCCCCTTCCTACCAAGAACTGGGGGTCTATAAACTCATCTTT; CDR3aa: CALGERSPSYQELGVYKLIF
d_gene: TRDD3; v_gene: TRDV2; j_gene: TRDJ1; abundance: medium-sized; CDR3nt: TGTGCCTGTGACCCCACCGTGGCTGGGGGATACGCCTACACCGATAAACTCATCTTT; CDR3aa: CACDPTVAGGYAYTDKLIF